A selection of T cell receptor beta chains follows, all from one sample in a study of blood T cell repertoires in COVID-19. Data came from immunoSEQ multiplex PCR; TCRdb stores just in-frame clones and leaves some out. The table lists 250,000 to 350,000 clones, under 90% of them singletons. The specimen was peripheral blood. These receptors came from a middle-aged woman who had recovered from COVID-19. CDR3s include the opening cysteine and the closing phenylalanine or tryptophan. D genes are given only for firm matches.

>TRBJ2-2|TRBD2|TRBV9
TGTGCCAGCAGCGGGACTAGCGACCCGAACACCGGGGAGCTGTTTTTT
CASSGTSDPNTGELFF
>TRBJ2-3|TRBD2|TRBV9
TGTGCCAGCAGCGTCGGGGAGGGCCGCACAGATACGCAGTATTTT
CASSVGEGRTDTQYF
>TRBJ1-2|TRBD1|TRBV18
TGTGCCAGCTCGACAGGGGGCACCTATGGCTACACCTTC
CASSTGGTYGYTF
>TRBJ2-5|TRBD1|TRBV4-1
TGCGCCAGCAGCCAAGATTGGGGGACAGAGTTGAAAGAGACCCAGTACTTC
CASSQDWGTELKETQYF
>TRBJ2-5|NA|TRBV7-9
TGTGCCAGCAGCTCGGGGGACAGTCCCCAAGAGACCCAGTACTTC
CASSSGDSPQETQYF
>TRBJ2-3|TRBD2|TRBV25-1
TGTGCCAGCAGTGAATCCTCCGGACTAGCGGGAGATACGCAGTATTTT
CASSESSGLAGDTQYF
>TRBJ2-7|NA|TRBV7-8
TGTGCCAGCAGCAGCCAGGGTACGGTCTACGAGCAGTACTTC
CASSSQGTVYEQYF
>TRBJ2-1|NA|TRBV7-6
TGTGCCAGCGCGGCCCTGGACCGGGACAAACACAATGAGCAGTTCTTC
CASAALDRDKHNEQFF
>TRBJ2-3|TRBD2|TRBV30
TGTGCCTGGAGCCCCGGGACTAGCGGCACAGATACGCAGTATTTT
CAWSPGTSGTDTQYF
>TRBJ2-2|NA|TRBV4-1
TGCGCCAGCAGGTATAGCGGCGGCACCGGGGAGCTGTTTTTT
CASRYSGGTGELFF
>TRBJ2-3|TRBD2|TRBV24-1
TGTGCCACCAGTGTATTCGGGGGGGCCACAGATACGCAGTATTTT
CATSVFGGATDTQYF
>TRBJ1-5|TRBD1|TRBV7-2
TGTGCCAGCAGCTTAGAGGGACAGGCGAACAATCAGCCCCAGCATTTT
CASSLEGQANNQPQHF